The 27 T cell receptor beta chains given below trace back to one sample, sequenced in a study of long-term antiretroviral therapy in people with HIV. Samples were assayed with immunoSEQ v3.0 at survey level. Repertoires were generated with immunoSEQ multiplex PCR, while TCRdb's copy carries only in-frame clones and drops some. The sample has tens of thousands of clones, about 86% seen once; the top ten hold less than 15%. Here the sequenced sample was unsorted PBMCs, taken 0.1 years before starting antiretroviral therapy. These receptors all come from a man aged 40-49 years with HIV.

V is TRBV7-6 and J is TRBJ1-2; 10 bases align to TRBD1. This CDR3 spans 16 amino acids. Germline trimming cut 1 base from V and 4 bases from J; bases unmatched to any gene: 6. CDR1 and CDR2 from the germline V gene are SGHVS and FNYEAQ. For the CDR3, the DNA is TGTGCCAGCAGCTTAGGACAGGGGGCTGAACTCTATGGCTACACCTTC. This encodes CASSLGQGAELYGYTF. The full variable domain, its missing parts supplied by reference TRBV7-6 and TRBJ1-2, is GAGVSQSPRYKVTKRGQDVALRCDPISGHVSLYWYRQALGQGPEFLTYFNYEAQQDKSGLPNDRFSAERPEGSISTLTIQRTEQRDSAMYRCASSLGQGAELYGYTFGSGTRLTVV.

The chain combines TRBV27 with TRBJ2-7, with 12 bases fitting TRBD1. V shed 5 bases and J 6 bases; nucleotides not matched to a gene: 5. Germline-derived CDR1 and CDR2 are MNHEY and SMNVEV (reference sequence). CDR3 length equals 14 residues. The CDR3 spells CASSAGTGGIEQYF. For the CDR3, the DNA is TGTGCCAGCAGTGCCGGGACAGGGGGCATCGAGCAGTACTTC.

The CDR3 nucleotides are TGTGCCAGCAGCTTAGTAGCCCTGAGGACTGAAGCTTTCTTT. Protein product: CASSLVALRTEAFF. This sequence joins TRBV7-2 and TRBJ1-1; unclear D gene. The germline V and J ends were trimmed by 1 base and 5 bases, with 11 bases remaining between them. Germline V lookup: CDR1 SGHTA, CDR2 FQGNSA. This CDR3 has 14 amino acids.

The CDR3 DNA sequence: TGTGCCAGCAGCGTAGGTTCTAGGGCGGGCACTGAAGCTTTCTTT. The encoded protein is CASSVGSRAGTEAFF. This rearrangement joins TRBV9 to TRBJ1-1; D unclear. The CDR3 runs 15 residues. The germline V gene encodes CDR1 SGDLS and CDR2 YYNGEE. Trimming removed 0 bases from V and 4 bases from J, with 13 bases in between.

The chain recombines TRBV11-2 with TRBJ2-5; the D is unclear. V lost 3 bases, J lost 0 bases, and 5 bases lay in between. The CDR3 has 13 amino acids. Germline loops: CDR1 SGHAT, CDR2 FQNNGV. CDR3 nucleotides: TGTGCCAGCAGCTTCTCGCACCAAGAGACCCAGTACTTC. Amino acid sequence: CASSFSHQETQYF.

V usage is TRBV10-1 and J usage is TRBJ2-7; 8 bases line up with TRBD2. The J segment lost 6 bases and the V segment lost 6 bases, leaving 16 bases of the junction unmatched. This CDR3 is 16 amino acids long. Germline V gene sequence: CDR1 WNHNN, CDR2 SYGVQD (reference sequence). The CDR3 loop is CASSPGGALSSSEQYF. The CDR3, as DNA: TGCGCCAGCAGCCCCGGGGGGGCCCTCTCCTCATCCGAGCAGTACTTC.

The chain has TRBV4-2 and TRBJ1-1; D gene uncertain. In germline, CDR1 is LGHNA, CDR2 YNFKEQ. The CDR3 runs to 14 residues. Trimming took 0 bases from V and 5 from J, leaving 10 bases between them. The CDR3 DNA reads as TGTGCCAGCAGCCAAGATGGGAGGGAAACTGAAGCTTTCTTT. Translating it yields CASSQDGRETEAFF.

The gene calls are TRBV9 and TRBJ2-5, with 7 bases fitting TRBD1. The length of the CDR3 is 16 residues. In germline, CDR1 is SGDLS, CDR2 YYNGEE. Trimming took 1 base from V and 1 from J; bases not matched to a gene: 7. CDR3 in DNA: TGTGCCAGCAGCGTACAAACAGGGGTGACCCAAGAGACCCAGTACTTC. Protein sequence: CASSVQTGVTQETQYF.

This sequence joins TRBV4-1 and TRBJ2-2; the match to TRBD2 covers 11 bases. This CDR3 spans 16 amino acids. Germline V gene sequence: CDR1 MGHRA, CDR2 YSYEKL. V was pared by 6 bases and J by 6 bases, with 9 bases of the junction left unmatched. CDR3 DNA sequence: TGCGCCAGCAGTGTAATAGCGGGGGGGCCGGCCGGGGAGCTGTTTTTT. Translating gives CASSVIAGGPAGELFF.

As concerns this clone: The junction and the germline gene differ at one end; a read error may be behind it. V and J are TRBV7-7 and TRBJ2-6; tentative D call: TRBD1 (6 bases). The CDR3 length is 21 residues. CDR1 and CDR2 (germline): SSHAT, FNYEAQ (reference sequence). The CDR3 region has the DNA TGTGCTAGCAGTGGACAGTCCTATCAACAGACCCCTTTCTCTGGGGCCAACGTCCTGACTTTC. It specifies CASSGQSYQQTPFSGANVLTF.

V usage is TRBV20-1 and J usage is TRBJ2-1, with D unresolved. The CDR3 is made up of 11 amino acids. Germline CDR1 is DFQATT and CDR2 is SNEGSKA (reference sequence). Trimming took off 3 bases at V and 4 bases at J, with 4 bases between the two ends. CDR3 nucleotides: TGCAGTGCTAGCGGGTACAATGAGCAGTTCTTC. Translation gives CSASGYNEQFF.

This rearrangement joins TRBV6-1 to TRBJ1-5; D remains unclear. The length of the CDR3 is 13 residues. Germline CDR1 is MNHNS and CDR2 is SASEGT. Trimming stripped 2 bases from V and 6 bases from J, with 8 bases between. In nucleotides, the CDR3 is TGTGCCAGCAGTGAATGGCGGGTTCAGCCCCAGCATTTT. Translated, it gives CASSEWRVQPQHF.

The chain combines TRBV19 with TRBJ1-1; possible D gene TRBD1, 5 bases. Germline values: CDR1 LNHDA, CDR2 SQIVND (reference sequence). This CDR3 spans 13 amino acids. Trimming pared 5 bases from V and 8 bases from J, leaving 15 bases between. In DNA, the CDR3 is TGTGCCAGTAGTCCGTCTCCGGGACTCGAAGCTTTCTTT. It is translated as CASSPSPGLEAFF.

This clone was recorded once. The chain recombines TRBV5-4 with TRBJ2-5, with 8 bases fitting TRBD2. The CDR3 contains 16 residues. Germline V CDR1 and CDR2: SGHNT, YYREEE (reference sequence). With 0 bases clipped from V and 5 bases from J, the junction kept 9 bases outside the gene matches. The CDR3 loop is CASSLAGTRVRETQYF. Here the CDR3 DNA reads TGTGCCAGCAGCTTGGCCGGGACTAGGGTCCGCGAGACCCAGTACTTC.

CDR3: CASSGTVNYGYTF. The DNA of the CDR3 is TGTGCCAGCAGTGGGACGGTTAACTATGGCTACACCTTC. The chain recombines TRBV2 with TRBJ1-2; D gene unclear. The CDR3 contains 13 residues. Germline loops: CDR1 SNHLY, CDR2 FYNNEI. The V and J ends lost 4 bases and 1 base respectively, with 7 bases between them.

The count of this clone is one. The chain uses TRBV18 and TRBJ2-2; D is ambiguous. The CDR3 is 14 residues long. Germline V lookup: CDR1 KGHSH, CDR2 LQKENI. Trimming stripped 6 bases from V and 0 bases from J, with 8 bases between. The CDR3 bases are TGTGCCAGCTCTGTCACGGCGAACACCGGGGAGCTGTTTTTT. This sequence encodes CASSVTANTGELFF.

The chain is built from TRBV19 and TRBJ2-5; possible D gene TRBD1, 6 bases. Germline V CDR1 and CDR2: LNHDA, SQIVND (reference sequence). Trimming took 3 bases from V and 5 from J, leaving 16 bases between them. This CDR3 region has 15 residues. In DNA form, the CDR3 reads TGTGCCAGTAGTATTAAAACAGGGCCCAGGGAGACCCAGTACTTC. It encodes CASSIKTGPRETQYF.

The chain combines TRBV4-3 with TRBJ2-3; no clear D gene. Germline V gene lookup returns CDR1 LGHNA and CDR2 YSLEER. This CDR3 is 15 amino acids long. V gave up 0 bases and J gave up 0 bases, with 7 bases separating them. The CDR3 sequence: CASSQDGLSTDTQYF. The CDR3, as DNA: TGCGCCAGCAGCCAAGACGGCCTCAGCACAGATACGCAGTATTTT.

This clone was picked up one time. The chain couples TRBV6-6 to TRBJ2-7; D might be TRBD2 (5 bases). The V and J ends lost 5 bases and 3 bases respectively, with 11 bases between them. The CDR3 has 13 residues. CDR1 MNHNY and CDR2 SVGAGI come from the germline V gene (reference sequence). CDR3 sequence: CASSLGGGYEQYF. The CDR3 region has the DNA TGTGCCAGCAGTCTAGGAGGAGGCTACGAGCAGTACTTC.

This chain joins TRBV20-1 and TRBJ1-1; possibly TRBD1 for D (5 bases). The V end lost 8 bases, the J end lost 4 bases, and 11 bases lay between the germline ends. Germline values: CDR1 DFQATT, CDR2 SNEGSKA (reference sequence). There are 11 residues in the CDR3. The CDR3 DNA reads TGCAGTTGGCAGGGACGCACTGAAGCTTTCTTT. Encoded protein: CSWQGRTEAFF.

V is TRBV28 and J is TRBJ1-2; the D is unclear. CDR1 and CDR2 (germline): MDHEN, SYDVKM. The CDR3 has 14 amino acids. V was trimmed by 6 bases and J by 8 bases, leaving 19 bases between them. CDR3 region: CASSPLLALRGYTF. CDR3 in DNA: TGTGCCAGCAGCCCCCTCCTGGCCCTGCGGGGCTACACCTTC.

This clone appeared once. This chain links TRBV7-2 with TRBJ1-1; D not certain. Germline CDR1 reads SGHTA; CDR2 reads FQGNSA. The CDR3 totals 15 residues. Trimming stripped 1 base from V and 0 bases from J, with 9 bases between. The CDR3 DNA reads as TGTGCCAGCAGCTTAGGGGTGGGGATGAACACTGAAGCTTTCTTT. Encoded protein: CASSLGVGMNTEAFF.

The V gene is TRBV7-9, the J gene TRBJ1-3; possibly TRBD1 for D (6 bases). Trimming took off 0 bases at V and 4 bases at J, with 10 bases between the two ends. This CDR3 contains 15 residues. Germline CDR1 and CDR2: SEHNR and FQNEAQ (reference sequence). The CDR3 loop is CASSLAQGWGNTIYF. The DNA for the CDR3 is TGTGCCAGCAGCTTAGCGCAGGGGTGGGGAAACACCATATATTTT.

The chain couples TRBV7-2 to TRBJ2-7; D gene ambiguous. CDR3 size: 14 residues. V lost 1 base to trimming and J lost 1 base, with 8 bases between them. CDR1 SGHTA and CDR2 FQGNSA come from the germline V gene. CDR3 nucleotide sequence: TGTGCCAGCAGCTTAGGGCCGAGTTCCTACGAGCAGTACTTC. Encoded protein: CASSLGPSSYEQYF.

This clone was seen a few times. V is TRBV27 and J is TRBJ1-6; the D is unclear. In germline, CDR1 is MNHEY, CDR2 SMNVEV (reference sequence). This CDR3 is 15 amino acids long. Trimming took off 0 bases at V and 9 bases at J, with 12 bases between the two ends. The CDR3 region is CASSLSWRVGSPLHF. The DNA of the CDR3 is TGTGCCAGCAGTTTATCGTGGAGGGTGGGTTCACCCCTCCACTTT.

This clone has more than one count but fewer than ten. V and J are TRBV7-2 and TRBJ1-2, with TRBD1 matching over 10 bases. Germline CDR1 and CDR2: SGHTA and FQGNSA. This CDR3 is built from 16 residues. With V trimmed by 0 bases and J by 7 bases, 8 bases remained unmatched. The chain's CDR3 is CASSLARTGGSGGYTF. CDR3 nucleotides: TGTGCCAGCAGCTTAGCCCGGACAGGGGGTAGTGGTGGCTACACCTTC.

This clone was found a few times. The V call is TRBV19, the J call TRBJ2-1; D is ambiguous. Trimming stripped 1 base from V and 9 bases from J, with 4 bases between. Germline loops: CDR1 LNHDA, CDR2 SQIVND (reference sequence). The CDR3 is made up of 11 amino acids. CDR3 bases: TGTGCCAGTAGTATAGCGTCTGAGCAGTTCTTC. This translates into CASSIASEQFF. The full variable domain, completed using reference TRBV19 and TRBJ2-1, is DGGITQSPKYLFRKEGQNVTLSCEQNLNHDAMYWYRQDPGQGLRLIYYSQIVNDFQKGDIAEGYSVSREKKESFPLTVTSAQKNPTAFYLCASSIASEQFFGPGTRLTVL.